The clone carrying this TCR beta chain showed up many times. Its antigen is not known. Prepared TCR beta cDNA libraries contained unique molecular identifiers. From the PCR reads, TCRdb called clonotypes with MiXCR, one entry per CDR3 protein. Of hundreds of thousands of distinct CDR3 sequences listed, approximately 30% are singletons. These data come from a study of post-analysis software for immune sequencing data. Broader study findings: Among several TRBV segments more frequent in patients than controls were TRBV5-6, TRBV5-1 and TRBV20-1.

Germline V gene sequence: CDR1 SGHRS, CDR2 YFSETQ. This CDR3 region has 15 residues. The V gene end was trimmed by 4 bases and the J gene end by 5 bases; junction bases not matched to a gene: 7. The sequence was collected from a girl aged 10 to 17 with multiple sclerosis. Specimen: blood. The chain uses TRBV5-1 and TRBJ2-7, with 12 bases fitting TRBD2. The CDR3 DNA reads as TGCGCCAGCAGCCCTGGACTAGCGGGAATCAACGAGCAGTACTTC. It translates to CASSPGLAGINEQYF.